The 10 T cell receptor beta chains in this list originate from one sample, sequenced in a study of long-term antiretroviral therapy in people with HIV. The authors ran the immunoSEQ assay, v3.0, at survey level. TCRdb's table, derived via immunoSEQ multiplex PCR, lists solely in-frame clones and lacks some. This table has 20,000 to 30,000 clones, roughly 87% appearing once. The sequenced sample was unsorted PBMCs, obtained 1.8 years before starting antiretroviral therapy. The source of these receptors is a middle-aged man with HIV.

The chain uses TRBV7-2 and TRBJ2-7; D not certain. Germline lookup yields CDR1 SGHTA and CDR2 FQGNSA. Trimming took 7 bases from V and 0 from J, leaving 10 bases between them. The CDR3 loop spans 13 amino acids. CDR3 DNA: TGTGCCAGCACCACGGCTAACTCCTACGAGCAGTACTTC. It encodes CASTTANSYEQYF.

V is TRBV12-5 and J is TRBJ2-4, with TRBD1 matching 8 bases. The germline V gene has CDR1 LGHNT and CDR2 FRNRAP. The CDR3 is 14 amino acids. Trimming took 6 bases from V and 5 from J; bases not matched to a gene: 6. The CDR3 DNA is TGTGCTAGTGGGATGACAGGGGCAGAAAACATTCAGTACTTC. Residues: CASGMTGAENIQYF.

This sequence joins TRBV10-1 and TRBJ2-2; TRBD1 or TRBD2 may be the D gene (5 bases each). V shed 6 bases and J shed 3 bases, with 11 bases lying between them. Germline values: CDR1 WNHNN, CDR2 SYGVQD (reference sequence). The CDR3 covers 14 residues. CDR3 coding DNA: TGCGCCAGCAGGCTGGGGGTACACACCGGGGAGCTGTTTTTT. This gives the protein CASRLGVHTGELFF.

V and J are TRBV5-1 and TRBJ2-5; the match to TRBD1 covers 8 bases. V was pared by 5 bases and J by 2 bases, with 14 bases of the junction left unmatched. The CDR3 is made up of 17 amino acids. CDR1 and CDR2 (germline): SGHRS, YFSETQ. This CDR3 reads CASRLPQGGGGQETQYF. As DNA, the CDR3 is TGCGCCAGCAGGTTACCACAGGGGGGCGGCGGTCAAGAGACCCAGTACTTC.

DNA for the CDR3: TGTGCCAGCAGGGCCTACGAGCAGTACTTC. It specifies CASRAYEQYF. The chain is built from TRBV2 and TRBJ2-7; D not resolved. The CDR3 length is 10 residues. Per the germline V gene, CDR1 is SNHLY and CDR2 is FYNNEI. The V and J ends lost 6 bases and 2 bases respectively, with 2 bases between them. The whole variable domain, remainder taken from reference TRBV2 and TRBJ2-7, is EPEVTQTPSHQVTQMGQEVILRCVPISNHLYFYWYRQILGQKVEFLVSFYNNEISEKSEIFDDQFSVERPDGSNFTLKIRSTKLEDSAMYFCASRAYEQYFGPGTRLTVT.

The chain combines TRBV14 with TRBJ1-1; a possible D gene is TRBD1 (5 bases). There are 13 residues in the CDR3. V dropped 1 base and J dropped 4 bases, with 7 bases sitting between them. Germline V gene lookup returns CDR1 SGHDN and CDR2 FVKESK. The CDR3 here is CASSQGQITEAFF. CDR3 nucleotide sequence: TGTGCCAGCAGCCAAGGACAGATCACTGAAGCTTTCTTT.

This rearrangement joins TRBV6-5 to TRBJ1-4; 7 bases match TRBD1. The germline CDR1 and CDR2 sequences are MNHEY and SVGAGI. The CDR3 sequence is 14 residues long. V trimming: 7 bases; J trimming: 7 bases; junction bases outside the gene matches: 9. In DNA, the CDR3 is TGTGCCAGCACTCCTTTAGGGACAGCTGAAAAACTGTTTTTT. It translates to CASTPLGTAEKLFF.

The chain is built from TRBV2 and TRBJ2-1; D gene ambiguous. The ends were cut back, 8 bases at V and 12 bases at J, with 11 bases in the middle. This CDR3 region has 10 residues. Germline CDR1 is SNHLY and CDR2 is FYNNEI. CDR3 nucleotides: TGTGCCAGCCAGTCTGCTTGGCAGTTCTTC. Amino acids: CASQSAWQFF.

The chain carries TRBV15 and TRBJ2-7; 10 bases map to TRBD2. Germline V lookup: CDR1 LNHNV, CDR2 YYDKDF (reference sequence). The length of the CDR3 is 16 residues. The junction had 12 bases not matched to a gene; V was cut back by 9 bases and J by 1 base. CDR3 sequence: CATRETQLAGSYEQYF. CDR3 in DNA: TGTGCCACGAGGGAGACCCAACTAGCGGGGTCCTACGAGCAGTACTTC.

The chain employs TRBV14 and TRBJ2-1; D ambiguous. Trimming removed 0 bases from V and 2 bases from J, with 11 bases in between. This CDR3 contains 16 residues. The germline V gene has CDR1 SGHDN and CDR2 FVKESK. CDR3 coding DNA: TGTGCCAGCAGCCAAGATTACCCCGCGACCTACAATGAGCAGTTCTTC. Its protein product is CASSQDYPATYNEQFF.